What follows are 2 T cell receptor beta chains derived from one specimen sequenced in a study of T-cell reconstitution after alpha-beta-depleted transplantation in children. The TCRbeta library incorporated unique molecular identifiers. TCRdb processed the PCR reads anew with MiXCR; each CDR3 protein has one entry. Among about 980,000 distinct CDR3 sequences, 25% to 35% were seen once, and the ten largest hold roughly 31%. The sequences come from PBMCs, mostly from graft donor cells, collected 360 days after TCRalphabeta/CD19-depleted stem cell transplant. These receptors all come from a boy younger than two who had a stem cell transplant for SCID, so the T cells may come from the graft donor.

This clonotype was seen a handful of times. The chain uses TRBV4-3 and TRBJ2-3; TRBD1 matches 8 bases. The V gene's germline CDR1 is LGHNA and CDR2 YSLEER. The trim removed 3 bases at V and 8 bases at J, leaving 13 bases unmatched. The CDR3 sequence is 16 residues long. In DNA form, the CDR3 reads TGCGCCAGCAGCCAGGAAAAACAGGGGGTATTGGCTACGCAGTATTTT. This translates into CASSQEKQGVLATQYF.

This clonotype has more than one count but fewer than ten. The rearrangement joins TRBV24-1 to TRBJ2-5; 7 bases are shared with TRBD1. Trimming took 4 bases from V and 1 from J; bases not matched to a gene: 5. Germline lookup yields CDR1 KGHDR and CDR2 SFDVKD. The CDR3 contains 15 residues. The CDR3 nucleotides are TGTGCCACCAGTGAGGGACAGAACTTCCAAGAGACCCAGTACTTC. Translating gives CATSEGQNFQETQYF.